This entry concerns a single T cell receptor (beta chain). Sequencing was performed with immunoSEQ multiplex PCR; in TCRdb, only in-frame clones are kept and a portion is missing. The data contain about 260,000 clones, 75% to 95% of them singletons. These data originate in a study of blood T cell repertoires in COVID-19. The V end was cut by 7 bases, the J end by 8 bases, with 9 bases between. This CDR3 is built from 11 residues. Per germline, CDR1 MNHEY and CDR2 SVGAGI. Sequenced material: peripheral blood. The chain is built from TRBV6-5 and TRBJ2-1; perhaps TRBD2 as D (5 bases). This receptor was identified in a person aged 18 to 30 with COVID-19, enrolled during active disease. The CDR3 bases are TGTGCCAGCACCCCGAGGGATGAGCAGTTCTTC. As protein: CASTPRDEQFF.